This TCR beta chain came from a study of OX40 agonist ivuxolimab in advanced cancers. For context, the study as a whole: Ivuxolimab, which targeted the costimulatory receptor OX40 (CD134), was an agonistic, fully human IgG2 monoclonal antibody. Intravenous ivuxolimab was administered to patients every 2 weeks at six dose levels: 0.01, 0.1, 0.3, 1.5, 3 and 10 mg/kg. Of the roughly 51 dose-escalation patients, hepatocellular carcinoma was present in some 19, melanoma in approximately 15, renal cell carcinoma in 9 and head and neck cancer in 9. In the dose-escalation cohort, 75% to 85% of patients were male, and the mean age was roughly 60 years with a range of roughly 20 to 79. Prior anti-PD-1, anti-PD-L1 or anti-CTLA-4 therapy was permitted, and checkpoint inhibitors had been received by roughly 42% of dose-escalation patients. Partial responses were achieved by three dose-escalation patients, of whom one had hepatocellular carcinoma and two had cutaneous melanoma. The purpose of peripheral TCRbeta sequencing was to test whether ivuxolimab changed TCR sequence diversity and led to clonal T-cell expansion. The paper describes the monotherapy dose-escalation part (N of about 54 patients) of the phase I trial of ivuxolimab. The research as a whole found: In partial responders in the 0.1-3.0 mg/kg groups, normalized peripheral clonal expansion was found to be among the lowest, especially among CD8+ T cells. At doses of 0.1 to 3.0 mg/kg, clonal expansion of both CD4+ and CD8+ T cells in blood was seen between baseline and week 6. Low levels of normalized T-cell clonal expansion were also seen in some nonresponding patients. After ivuxolimab, more expanded clones were found on average in CD8+ T cells than in CD4+ T cells. Antigen specificity was not determined for the clonally expanded peripheral T cells.

To sequence the TCRbeta CDR3 region, genomic DNA was isolated from the sorted cells. TCRbeta CDR3 regions were sequenced using the immunoSEQ Assay. The table comes from immuneACCESS by way of TCRdb, which keeps in-frame sequences with V and J called. Part of the clones is missing from these tables; in studies checked, under half for an unresolved V gene and the rest for unknown reasons. The sample profile shows more than 60,000 clones; 85% of them were found once. Around 0.7% of the sample is taken by the ten largest. Trimming costs V 5 bases and J 6 bases, and their ends lie 12 bases apart. CDR1 is given as SGHAT and CDR2 as FQNNGV, both from the germline V gene. The CDR3 covers 13 residues, taking in both the cysteine and the phenylalanine. Of the read, only the CDR3 DNA is kept; its 39 bases are in frame from base 1. This clone was observed once. There is no known antigen for this receptor. No base-level quality is on record; no much larger clone is a single base apart.

The trial excluded patients who had a history of autoimmune disease or who were on systemic immunosuppression. Peripheral blood for TCR sequencing was drawn from every dose cohort at baseline, at cycle 4 day 1 and at cycle 7 day 1. Samples came from an open-label, multicenter, first-in-human phase I dose-escalation trial of ivuxolimab. Adults with locally advanced or metastatic melanoma, renal cell carcinoma, hepatocellular carcinoma or head and neck squamous cell carcinoma were enrolled in the trial. Before TCR sequencing, CD4+ and CD8+ T cells were separately sorted from peripheral blood. The TCR originated in an adult with an advanced solid tumor such as melanoma, head and neck, liver or kidney cancer. This chain joins TRBV11-2 to TRBJ2-3; the D gene is unclear. Sequences were derived from CD4+ or CD8+ T cells sorted from blood, sampled in a trial of the OX40 agonist ivuxolimab. This receptor carries the CDR3 CASSPAVRDTQYF. The DNA is as follows: TGTGCCAGCAGCCCTGCGGTGAGGGATACGCAGTATTTT.